Listed below are T cell receptor beta chains from one sample, sequenced in a study of cytomegalovirus exposure and HLA in healthy donors. TCRdb's table, derived via immunoSEQ multiplex PCR, lists solely in-frame clones and lacks some. The sample contains about 160,000 clones, over 60% of which appear only once. Sequenced input: PBMCs. The receptors shown here come from a woman between 25 and 40 years old in good health and CMV-seronegative. The CDR3 runs from the conserved cysteine through the conserved F or W. The order of the fields is J gene, D gene, V gene, clone size, CDR3 DNA, CDR3 protein. A D gene is named only where the DNA matches it firmly. Clone sizes are given selectively: once, few, many, or a class where the clone is expanded.

J gene: TRBJ1-5
D gene: -
V gene: TRBV5-6
clone size: few
CDR3 DNA: TGTGCCAGCAGCTCCACGGGTCCCAATCAGCCCCAGCATTTT
CDR3 protein: CASSSTGPNQPQHF

J gene: TRBJ1-5
D gene: TRBD1
V gene: TRBV14
clone size: -
CDR3 DNA: TGTGCCAGCAGCCGGACAGGGCTCTATCAGCCCCAGCATTTT
CDR3 protein: CASSRTGLYQPQHF

J gene: TRBJ2-1
D gene: -
V gene: TRBV30
clone size: once
CDR3 DNA: TGTGCCTGGAAAGGGGCAAGAGGAAAGGGGATCTACAATGAGCAGTTCTTC
CDR3 protein: CAWKGARGKGIYNEQFF

J gene: TRBJ1-4
D gene: -
V gene: TRBV2
clone size: -
CDR3 DNA: TGTGCCAGCAGTGAAGAGGAGTGGACTAATGAAAAACTGTTTTTT
CDR3 protein: CASSEEEWTNEKLFF

J gene: TRBJ2-7
D gene: -
V gene: TRBV4-1
clone size: -
CDR3 DNA: TGCGCCAGCAGCCAGCCCGGGGATATGAAGCAGTACTTC
CDR3 protein: CASSQPGDMKQYF

J gene: TRBJ2-7
D gene: -
V gene: TRBV28
clone size: -
CDR3 DNA: TGTGCCACTCAGACACCGGGACAACCAAGGGAGCAGTACTTC
CDR3 protein: CATQTPGQPREQYF

J gene: TRBJ2-5
D gene: -
V gene: TRBV2
clone size: -
CDR3 DNA: TGTGCCAGCACCCAAGCCAGGCAAGAGACCCAGTACTTC
CDR3 protein: CASTQARQETQYF

J gene: TRBJ2-2
D gene: TRBD2
V gene: TRBV6-5
clone size: -
CDR3 DNA: TGTGCCAGCAGGGTAGCGGGAGGTACCACCGGGGAGCTGTTTTTT
CDR3 protein: CASRVAGGTTGELFF

J gene: TRBJ2-5
D gene: -
V gene: TRBV2
clone size: -
CDR3 DNA: TGTGCCAGCAGCCCCATCGGCGGGATAGGAGAGACCCAGTACTTC
CDR3 protein: CASSPIGGIGETQYF

J gene: TRBJ2-7
D gene: -
V gene: TRBV28
clone size: -
CDR3 DNA: TGTGCCAGCAGTGGACAGAATAGCTACGAGCAGTACTTC
CDR3 protein: CASSGQNSYEQYF

J gene: TRBJ2-1
D gene: TRBD2
V gene: TRBV4-3
clone size: -
CDR3 DNA: TGCGCCAGCAGCCAACTTCCTGGTGGACTAGCGGGAGAAAGGTACTACAATGAGCAGTTCTTC
CDR3 protein: CASSQLPGGLAGERYYNEQFF